Below are 30 T cell receptor beta chains sequenced from a single sample in a study of shared clonotypes between healthy human individuals. The data were produced by immunoSEQ multiplex PCR, yet TCRdb's version contains in-frame clones alone and is incomplete. The table shows some 530,000 clones, with around 85% occurring only once. Sequences were obtained from PBMCs. The receptors here all came from a woman aged 40-49 years in good health. Some clones in this sample may be carry-over from other donors' samples.

This chain joins TRBV6-6 and TRBJ1-2; the match to TRBD1 covers 8 bases. V was pared by 5 bases and J by 3 bases, with 2 bases of the junction left unmatched. CDR1 is MNHNY, CDR2 SVGAGI, per germline (reference sequence). The CDR3 loop spans 13 amino acids. CDR3 in DNA: TGTGCCAGCAGTCCGGGACAGGACTATGGCTACACCTTC. It encodes CASSPGQDYGYTF.

About this clone itself: A read error is the likely source, as a far larger clone sits one nucleotide away. V gene TRBV7-9 combines with J gene TRBJ2-3, with 14 bases aligning to TRBD2. There are 17 residues in the CDR3. With 4 bases clipped from V and 6 bases from J, the junction kept 9 bases outside the gene matches. Per germline, CDR1 SEHNR and CDR2 FQNEAQ (reference sequence). Here the CDR3 reads CASSSKGLAGASDTQYF. The CDR3, as DNA: TGTGCCAGCAGCTCAAAGGGACTAGCGGGAGCTTCGGATACGCAGTATTTT.

As for this clone: The conserved closing phenylalanine or tryptophan is absent in this CDR3, likely reflecting a read error. This sequence joins TRBV4-1 and TRBJ2-7; D is unresolved. Trimming took off 1 base at V and 7 bases at J, with 11 bases between the two ends. Per germline, CDR1 MGHRA and CDR2 YSYEKL. There are 13 residues in the CDR3. The DNA for the CDR3 is TGCGCCAGCAGCCAAGTAGGTGGCTATGAGCAGTACTTA. It encodes CASSQVGGYEQYL.

Note on this clone: A single base is all that separates this from a far larger clone, so a read error is likely. This sample also contains other DNA sequences that code for the same CDR3. The chain recombines TRBV2 with TRBJ2-7, with D maybe TRBD2 (6 bases). The CDR3 has 14 amino acids. Germline assignment: CDR1 SNHLY and CDR2 FYNNEI. The CDR3 DNA sequence: TGTGCAAGCAAAAGACTAGAGCGGAACTACGAGCAGTACTTC. Translation gives CASKRLERNYEQYF. Based on the CDR3 plus reference TRBV2 and TRBJ2-7, the full variable domain is EPEVTQTPSHQVTQMGQEVILRCVPISNHLYFYWYRQILGQKVEFLVSFYNNEISEKSEIFDDQFSVERPDGSNFTLKIRSTKLEDSAMYFCASKRLERNYEQYFGPGTRLTVT.

This clone was counted a single time. The CDR3 protein is CASSPARQPQHF. CDR3 bases: TGTGCCAGCAGCCCCGCCCGGCAGCCCCAGCATTTT. The rearrangement uses TRBV28 and TRBJ1-5; D ambiguous. Germline V lookup: CDR1 MDHEN, CDR2 SYDVKM. The CDR3 is made up of 12 amino acids. With 6 bases removed from V and 7 bases from J, the gap between germline ends came to 10 bases.

V gene TRBV19 combines with J gene TRBJ1-5; 8 bases agree with TRBD1. From germline, CDR1 is LNHDA and CDR2 SQIVND (reference sequence). V lost 3 bases, J lost 2 bases, and 9 bases stayed unmatched. This CDR3 has 17 residues. CDR3 nucleotides: TGTGCCAGTAGTATTGGACAGGGCACTCCCCGCAATCAGCCCCAGCATTTT. Translation: CASSIGQGTPRNQPQHF.

On this clone itself: A far bigger clonotype differs at one base, so this is likely a read error. At the DNA level, this CDR3 is encoded by other sequences in the same sample as well. The J gene is TRBJ2-4, the V gene TRBV28; TRBD1 is a possible D gene (5 bases). Germline V CDR1 and CDR2: MDHEN, SYDVKM. Trimming left V 6 bases short and J 0 bases short, with 15 bases between. There are 16 residues in the CDR3. CDR3 sequence: CASSPDRPLAKNIQYF. In DNA form, the CDR3 reads TGTGCCAGCAGCCCTGACAGACCCCTAGCCAAAAACATTCAGTACTTC.

On this clone: A far larger clone is one base from this, pointing to a likely read error. The chain combines TRBV5-6 with TRBJ2-7; 9 positions agree with TRBD1. Germline V CDR1 and CDR2: SGHDT, YYEEEE. Germline trimming cut 4 bases from V and 4 bases from J; bases unmatched to any gene: 6. The CDR3 contains 14 residues. The CDR3 DNA reads TGTGCCAGCAGCCCCGGGACAGGGAATTACGAGCAGTACTTC. Encoded protein: CASSPGTGNYEQYF.

The DNA of the CDR3 is TGTGCCAGCAGCTTAGCGGGGGATTACTCAGGATACGAGCAGTACTTC. Translation gives CASSLAGDYSGYEQYF. The V call is TRBV11-1, the J call TRBJ2-7; D may match TRBD1 or TRBD2 (5 bases each). CDR3 length equals 16 residues. The germline CDR1 and CDR2 sequences are SGHAT and FQDESV (reference sequence). Trimming removed 0 bases at V and 4 bases at J, with 16 bases between.

On this clone itself: The junction and the germline gene differ at one end; a read error may be behind it. V and J are TRBV28 and TRBJ1-1; TRBD1 matches at 11 bases. In germline, CDR1 is MDHEN, CDR2 SYDVKM. The CDR3 is made up of 16 amino acids. CDR3 bases: TGTGCCAGCAAAGGACAGGGGGCCCCTTTAAACACTGAAGCTCTATTT. Residues: CASKGQGAPLNTEALF.

This chain links TRBV30 with TRBJ1-3; D might be TRBD1 (5 bases). The CDR3 is made up of 14 amino acids. V was shortened by 0 bases and J by 4 bases, with 10 bases between the two germline ends. In germline, CDR1 is GTSNPN, CDR2 SVGIG (reference sequence). The CDR3: CAWSVKQDGNTIYF. The CDR3 bases are TGTGCCTGGAGTGTCAAACAGGACGGAAACACCATATATTTT. Based on the CDR3 plus reference TRBV30 and TRBJ1-3, the full variable domain is SQTIHQWPATLVQPVGSPLSLECTVEGTSNPNLYWYRQAAGRGLQLLFYSVGIGQISSEVPQNLSASRPQDRQFILSSKKLLLSDSGFYLCAWSVKQDGNTIYFGEGSWLTVV.

For this clone: A far larger clone is one nucleotide away, so this likely arose from a read error. V is TRBV30 and J is TRBJ2-2; TRBD2 aligns across 7 bases. The CDR3 consists of 14 residues. Germline loops: CDR1 GTSNPN, CDR2 SVGIG (reference sequence). Losses at the gene ends were 7 bases for V and 5 bases for J; bases not matched to a gene: 10. The CDR3 here is CASLRPAGTGELFF. CDR3 sequence (DNA): TGTGCCTCCCTCCGACCAGCGGGAACCGGGGAGCTGTTTTTT.

The rearrangement joins TRBV4-3 to TRBJ2-1, with D possibly being TRBD2 (6 bases). The CDR3 runs to 14 residues. CDR1 LGHNA and CDR2 YSLEER come from the germline V gene. Between the trimmed V and J ends, which lost 5 bases and 9 bases, there was a span of 17 bases. The CDR3 nucleotides are TGCGCCAGCAGCGGGTTGGGTGAGGGAGGTGAGCAGTTCTTC. Protein sequence: CASSGLGEGGEQFF.

On this clone itself: In the same sample, other DNA sequences code for this CDR3. CDR3 protein: CASSVGGRGTYNEQFF. CDR3 in DNA: TGTGCCAGCAGCGTAGGAGGGCGGGGGACGTACAATGAGCAGTTCTTC. The chain carries TRBV9 and TRBJ2-1; 7 nucleotides agree with TRBD2. V gave up 0 bases and J gave up 4 bases; unmatched junction bases: 7. This CDR3 has 16 amino acids. The germline V gene encodes CDR1 SGDLS and CDR2 YYNGEE.

This chain connects TRBV30 to TRBJ1-3; 7 bases fit TRBD1. The CDR3 runs 14 residues. Per the germline V gene, CDR1 is GTSNPN and CDR2 is SVGIG (reference sequence). The J segment lost 7 bases and the V segment lost 2 bases, leaving 8 bases of the junction unmatched. CDR3 sequence (DNA): TGTGCCTGGAGTTTTGGACAGGCCTATAACACCATATATTTT. It codes for CAWSFGQAYNTIYF. Full variable domain (rest looked up from reference TRBV30 and TRBJ1-3): SQTIHQWPATLVQPVGSPLSLECTVEGTSNPNLYWYRQAAGRGLQLLFYSVGIGQISSEVPQNLSASRPQDRQFILSSKKLLLSDSGFYLCAWSFGQAYNTIYFGEGSWLTVV.

The chain uses TRBV30 and TRBJ2-1, with D possibly being TRBD1 or TRBD2 (6 bases each). CDR3 length: 14 amino acids. CDR1 and CDR2 (germline): GTSNPN, SVGIG (reference sequence). Trimming shortened V by 0 bases and J by 10 bases, and 16 bases separated the two germline ends. The CDR3 bases are TGTGCCTGGAGTGTAACAACAGGAGGGGGGGAGCAGTTCTTC. This encodes CAWSVTTGGGEQFF.

This chain connects TRBV4-1 to TRBJ2-5, with 8 bases aligning to TRBD2. The V segment lost 0 bases and the J segment 5 bases; nucleotides outside the gene matches: 14. This CDR3 is built from 18 residues. Germline V CDR1 and CDR2: MGHRA, YSYEKL. CDR3 in DNA: TGCGCCAGCAGCCAAGATTCGACAAGCGGGAGTTTTCGGGAGACCCAGTACTTC. It is translated as CASSQDSTSGSFRETQYF.

The CDR3 sequence: CASSIGPYGYTF. The CDR3, as DNA: TGTGCCAGTAGTATAGGGCCCTATGGCTACACCTTC. The gene calls are TRBV19 and TRBJ1-2; no reliable D call. The V and J ends lost 1 base and 4 bases respectively, with 4 bases between them. Per the germline V gene, CDR1 is LNHDA and CDR2 is SQIVND (reference sequence). The CDR3 consists of 12 residues.

The chain carries TRBV2 and TRBJ2-3, with D perhaps being TRBD1 or TRBD2 (5 bases each). The V gene's germline CDR1 is SNHLY and CDR2 FYNNEI. V lost 3 bases and J lost 4, with 14 bases in between. This CDR3 has 15 amino acids. The DNA for the CDR3 is TGTGCCAGCAGTGAGGGGGTAGTTGGGCCAGATACGCAGTATTTT. Translating gives CASSEGVVGPDTQYF.

The chain combines TRBV6-1 with TRBJ2-5, with D unclear. Trimming took 7 bases from V and 2 from J, leaving 11 bases between them. Germline V CDR1 and CDR2: MNHNS, SASEGT. The CDR3 extends over 13 amino acids. CDR3 nucleotide sequence: TGTGCCAGCAACATCGGAGAACAAGAGACCCAGTACTTC. Amino acid sequence: CASNIGEQETQYF.

The V call is TRBV7-3, the J call TRBJ2-2; D is possibly TRBD2 (5 bases). Germline V CDR1 and CDR2: SGHTA, FQGTGA. The ends were cut back, 7 bases at V and 5 bases at J, with 14 bases in the middle. The CDR3 covers 14 residues. The CDR3 DNA sequence: TGTGCCAGCACTTCCGGGATATCAACCGGGGAGCTGTTTTTT. Protein: CASTSGISTGELFF. Together with reference TRBV7-3 and TRBJ2-2, the CDR3 gives the full variable domain: GAGVSQTPSNKVTEKGKYVELRCDPISGHTALYWYRQSLGQGPEFLIYFQGTGAADDSGLPNDRFFAVRPEGSVSTLKIQRTERGDSAVYLCASTSGISTGELFFGEGSRLTVL.

The V call is TRBV5-1, the J call TRBJ2-7, with TRBD1 identical over 8 bases. Germline assignment: CDR1 SGHRS and CDR2 YFSETQ. The CDR3 is 15 residues long. Trimming took 2 bases from V and 2 from J; bases not matched to a gene: 6. In DNA form, the CDR3 reads TGCGCCAGCAGCTTCAATCCGACAGGGGCCTACGAGCAGTACTTC. It translates to CASSFNPTGAYEQYF.

The chain links TRBV7-9 to TRBJ2-7; TRBD2 is a possible D gene (5 bases). The ends were cut back, 0 bases at V and 4 bases at J, with 10 bases in the middle. CDR1 is SEHNR and CDR2 is FQNEAQ in the germline V gene (reference sequence). This CDR3 spans 14 amino acids. The CDR3 region has the DNA TGTGCCAGCAGCTTAGCCCGAGCGGATTACGAGCAGTACTTC. It specifies CASSLARADYEQYF.

V gene TRBV2 combines with J gene TRBJ2-1; a possible D gene is TRBD1 (6 bases). This CDR3 contains 14 residues. CDR1 SNHLY and CDR2 FYNNEI come from the germline V gene. The V gene lost 8 bases and the J gene lost 6 bases, with 17 bases spanning the gap. As DNA, the CDR3 is TGTGCCAGCGGGAGACTCGGACAGCTCAATGAGCAGTTCTTC. It yields the protein CASGRLGQLNEQFF.

As concerns this clone: A single base is all that separates this from a far larger clone, so a read error is likely. The V gene is TRBV5-4, the J gene TRBJ1-1, with TRBD1 matching over 9 bases. V shed 1 base, J shed 3 bases, and the junction held 7 bases outside the gene matches. The germline V gene has CDR1 SGHNT and CDR2 YYREEE (reference sequence). The CDR3 is 16 amino acids. Here the CDR3 reads CASSLWTGVEDTEAFF. Written as DNA, the CDR3 is TGTGCCAGCAGCTTGTGGACAGGGGTTGAGGACACTGAAGCTTTCTTT. The full variable domain, in which reference TRBV5-4 and TRBJ1-1 provide the parts outside the CDR3, is ETGVTQSPTHLIKTRGQQVTLRCSSQSGHNTVSWYQQALGQGPQFIFQYYREEENGRGNFPPRFSGLQFPNYSSELNVNALELDDSALYLCASSLWTGVEDTEAFFGQGTRLTVV.

The chain has TRBV7-3 and TRBJ2-2; no reliable D call. This CDR3 comprises 14 residues. V shed 6 bases and J shed 4 bases, with 12 bases lying between them. Germline loops: CDR1 SGHTA, CDR2 FQGTGA. The CDR3 loop reads CASSWGSVTGELFF. In DNA, the CDR3 is TGTGCCAGCAGTTGGGGTTCGGTCACCGGGGAGCTGTTTTTT.

The genes are TRBV14 and TRBJ2-7; D perhaps matches TRBD1 (6 bases). V gave up 0 bases and J gave up 2 bases, with 11 bases separating them. Germline lookup yields CDR1 SGHDN and CDR2 FVKESK. The CDR3 runs to 15 residues. The CDR3 DNA follows: TGTGCCAGCAGCCAAGATGGGGGCAATCCCTACGAGCAGTACTTC. This encodes CASSQDGGNPYEQYF.

This chain joins TRBV2 and TRBJ2-1; 7 bases match TRBD1. The germline CDR1 and CDR2 sequences are SNHLY and FYNNEI. With 7 bases clipped from V and 2 bases from J, the junction kept 2 bases outside the gene matches. The CDR3 length is 13 residues. This CDR3 is CASTQGAYNEQFF. The CDR3 DNA is TGTGCCAGCACTCAGGGGGCCTACAATGAGCAGTTCTTC.

This rearrangement joins TRBV4-3 to TRBJ1-4; a possible D gene is TRBD1 (6 bases). The ends were cut back, 1 base at V and 6 bases at J, with 15 bases in the middle. The CDR3 totals 16 residues. CDR1 and CDR2 (germline): LGHNA, YSLEER. This CDR3 reads CASSQGIGAGDEKLFF. CDR3 nucleotide sequence: TGCGCCAGCAGCCAAGGAATTGGGGCAGGGGATGAAAAACTGTTTTTT.

The chain uses TRBV4-3 and TRBJ2-7; no definite D call. Germline CDR1 LGHNA, CDR2 YSLEER. This CDR3 spans 15 amino acids. V was cut by 4 bases and J by 3 bases, with 16 bases left in between. This CDR3 is CASSPALLDGYEQYF. The CDR3 DNA reads as TGCGCCAGCAGCCCCGCCCTGCTGGACGGCTACGAGCAGTACTTC.